Below, 20 T cell receptor beta chains from the same sample are listed, as sequenced in a study of neurological immune-mediated disorders. TCRdb reprocessed the 5' RACE reads via MiXCR and lists one record per CDR3 protein. The sample carries some 66,000 distinct CDR3 sequences, under 5% recorded once. Material: PBMCs. These TCRs come from a man between 45 and 60 years old with multiple sclerosis.

In its sample, this clonotype was seen many times. The rearrangement links TRBV6-5 to TRBJ1-2, with D possibly matching TRBD1 (5 bases). CDR3 size: 15 residues. Per germline, CDR1 MNHEY and CDR2 SVGAGI. V lost 6 bases to trimming and J lost 3 bases, with 17 bases between them. CDR3 nucleotides: TGTGCCAGCAGCCCCTGGGCGGTGGGGGACTATGGCTACACCTTC. Translating it yields CASSPWAVGDYGYTF.

About this clonotype itself: This may arise from a read error, as a much more abundant clone is one base away. The J gene is TRBJ1-1, the V gene TRBV24-1; D is undetermined. The CDR3 runs to 13 residues. Trimming pared 4 bases from V and 5 bases from J, leaving 10 bases between. Germline values: CDR1 KGHDR, CDR2 SFDVKD. The CDR3 bases are TGTGCCACCAGTGACTCCCGGAGAACTGAAGCTTTCTTT. Its translation is CATSDSRRTEAFF.

This clonotype came up a few times. The genes are TRBV19 and TRBJ1-2; 9 bases align to TRBD1. Unmatched junction bases numbered 6, after V lost 8 bases and J lost 2 bases. CDR1 LNHDA and CDR2 SQIVND come from the germline V gene (reference sequence). The CDR3 has 14 residues. DNA for the CDR3: TGTGCCAGTGCCCCCGGGACAGGGAACTATGGCTACACCTTC. It codes for CASAPGTGNYGYTF.

Ten or more counts support this clonotype. One end of the junction varies from germline; a read error may be responsible. The chain links TRBV19 to TRBJ1-5, with D possibly TRBD1 on 6 matching bases. In germline, CDR1 is LNHDA, CDR2 SQIVND (reference sequence). CDR3 length: 15 residues. In DNA form, the CDR3 reads TGTGCCAGTAGTATGATTGACACAGGGTTACTACCCCAGAATTTT. It yields the protein CASSMIDTGLLPQNF. The full variable domain, rest sourced from reference TRBV19 and TRBJ1-5, is DGGITQSPKYLFRKEGQNVTLSCEQNLNHDAMYWYRQDPGQGLRLIYYSQIVNDFQKGDIAEGYSVSREKKESFPLTVTSAQKNPTAFYLCASSMIDTGLLPQNFGDGTRLSIL.

The table lists this clonotype with many counts. This chain uses TRBV20-1 with TRBJ2-1; D might be TRBD2 (6 bases). Germline CDR1 reads DFQATT; CDR2 reads SNEGSKA (reference sequence). The CDR3 is 15 amino acids. The V gene lost 4 bases and the J gene lost 0 bases, with 13 bases spanning the gap. CDR3 sequence reads: CSATAGPSSYNEQFF. The DNA of the CDR3 is TGCAGTGCTACCGCGGGACCTAGCTCCTACAATGAGCAGTTCTTC.

This clonotype was seen many times. V is TRBV12-5 and J is TRBJ1-2, with D uncertain. V lost 3 bases to trimming and J lost 4 bases, with 9 bases between them. The CDR3 length is 13 residues. Germline V gives CDR1 LGHNT, CDR2 FRNRAP. Here the CDR3 reads CASGLRAPYGYTF. The DNA for the CDR3 is TGTGCTAGTGGTTTACGGGCCCCCTATGGCTACACCTTC.

This clonotype was observed many times. V usage is TRBV28 and J usage is TRBJ2-7; no clear D. Germline CDR1 is MDHEN and CDR2 is SYDVKM. Trimming cost V 5 bases and J 0 bases, with 11 bases left between them. This CDR3 is built from 14 residues. CDR3: CASSRVPGSYEQYV. The DNA of the CDR3 is TGTGCCAGCAGTCGCGTGCCCGGCTCCTACGAGCAGTACGTC.

This clonotype was detected ten times or more. The chain couples TRBV20-1 to TRBJ2-3; 8 bases map to TRBD2. V shed 3 bases, J shed 4 bases, and the junction held 9 bases outside the gene matches. From germline, CDR1 is DFQATT and CDR2 SNEGSKA (reference sequence). This CDR3 spans 15 amino acids. CDR3 sequence (DNA): TGCAGTGCTAGCGGTCGGGGGGGCCTTGCAGATACGCAGTATTTT. This codes for CSASGRGGLADTQYF.

This clonotype was counted many times. The CDR3 loop is CSARDRQDMRNTEAFF. CDR3 in DNA: TGCAGTGCTAGAGATCGGCAGGACATGCGTAACACTGAAGCTTTCTTT. This sequence joins TRBV20-1 and TRBJ1-1; possible D gene TRBD1, 5 bases. V lost 0 bases to trimming and J lost 2 bases, with 16 bases between them. CDR1 and CDR2 (germline): DFQATT, SNEGSKA (reference sequence). This CDR3 is built from 16 residues.

This clonotype was counted at least ten times. The chain has TRBV29-1 and TRBJ2-6; D is uncertain. Trimming removed 4 bases at V and 2 bases at J, with 6 bases between. Germline V CDR1 and CDR2: SQVTM, ANQGSEA. This CDR3 has 13 residues. CDR3 loop: CSVGGAGANVLTF. The CDR3 DNA reads as TGCAGCGTTGGAGGAGCTGGGGCCAACGTCCTGACTTTC. Variable domain in full (rest from reference TRBV29-1 and TRBJ2-6): SAVISQKPSRDICQRGTSLTIQCQVDSQVTMMFWYRQQPGQSLTLIATANQGSEATYESGFVIDKFPISRPNLTFSTLTVSNMSPEDSSIYLCSVGGAGANVLTFGAGSRLTVL.

The sample holds many counts of this clonotype. The rearrangement joins TRBV15 to TRBJ2-7, with TRBD1 identical over 7 bases. Germline lookup yields CDR1 LNHNV and CDR2 YYDKDF (reference sequence). Losses at the gene ends were 4 bases for V and 2 bases for J; bases not matched to a gene: 8. The CDR3 runs 15 residues. The CDR3 DNA is TGTGCCACCAGCATTGACAGGGTCCTGCCCTACGAGCAGTACTTC. Translating gives CATSIDRVLPYEQYF.

This clonotype has ten or more counts. The rearrangement uses TRBV29-1 and TRBJ2-1; D perhaps matches TRBD2 (7 bases). The CDR3 is 14 residues long. V lost 4 bases and J 4 bases, leaving 14 bases between the germline ends. Germline loops: CDR1 SQVTM, CDR2 ANQGSEA. The CDR3: CSVGGGGPYNEQFF. The CDR3, as DNA: TGCAGCGTTGGGGGCGGGGGCCCGTACAATGAGCAGTTCTTC.

This clonotype was counted many times. The chain has TRBV5-1 and TRBJ2-3, with 7 bases fitting TRBD2. Trimming at V came to 4 bases and at J to 1 base, leaving 9 bases not matched to a gene. The CDR3 spans 16 residues. Germline loops: CDR1 SGHRS, CDR2 YFSETQ. CDR3 region: CASSAGTTSGTDTQYF. As DNA, the CDR3 is TGCGCCAGCAGCGCCGGGACTACCTCCGGCACAGATACGCAGTATTTT.

Notes on this clonotype: This sequence may be a read error, since a much larger clone differs from it by one base. The chain couples TRBV7-9 to TRBJ2-1, with 8 nucleotides matching TRBD2. CDR3 length equals 17 residues. J was trimmed by 8 bases and V by 4 bases; bases with no gene match: 16. Germline loops: CDR1 SEHNR, CDR2 FQNEAQ (reference sequence). The CDR3 DNA sequence: TGTGCCAGCAGCTCTTCGACCGGGACTAGAGGGGTGGATGAGCAGTTCTTC. This codes for CASSSSTGTRGVDEQFF.

This clonotype was observed at least ten times. The CDR3 here is CSVAGEKTNTGELFF. The CDR3 DNA is TGCAGCGTTGCGGGTGAGAAAACGAACACCGGGGAGCTGTTTTTT. The chain is built from TRBV29-1 and TRBJ2-2; D unclear. With 4 bases removed from V and 0 bases from J, the gap between germline ends came to 12 bases. The CDR3 extends over 15 amino acids. Germline CDR1 SQVTM, CDR2 ANQGSEA.

This clonotype occurred many times. This sequence joins TRBV11-2 and TRBJ2-7, with TRBD2 matching over 12 bases. V shed 5 bases, J shed 9 bases, and the junction held 8 bases outside the gene matches. This CDR3 is 14 amino acids long. Germline CDR1 reads SGHAT; CDR2 reads FQNNGV. The CDR3 reads CASSRTSGGLGQYV. DNA of the CDR3: TGTGCCAGCAGCCGCACTAGCGGGGGGCTGGGGCAGTACGTC.

The chain joins TRBV20-1 to TRBJ2-7; possibly TRBD1 for D (6 bases). CDR1 and CDR2 from the germline V gene are DFQATT and SNEGSKA (reference sequence). Trimming took off 5 bases at V and 1 base at J, with 12 bases between the two ends. This CDR3 region has 13 residues. DNA of the CDR3: TGCAGTGCTCTCCGGGACAAGTCCTACGAGCAGTACGTC. Its translation is CSALRDKSYEQYV.

There are many counts of this clonotype. The chain joins TRBV6-1 to TRBJ1-1; TRBD1 might be the D (5 bases). This CDR3 spans 16 amino acids. V was clipped by 4 bases and J by 2 bases, with 17 bases between them. Germline V gives CDR1 MNHNS, CDR2 SASEGT. The CDR3: CASSARAGTVNTEAFF. CDR3 coding DNA: TGTGCCAGCAGTGCCCGCGCAGGGACGGTCAACACTGAAGCTTTCTTT.

This clonotype was seen only a few times. The V gene is TRBV4-1, the J gene TRBJ2-3; a weak D match, TRBD1 (6 bases). Germline CDR1 MGHRA, CDR2 YSYEKL. This CDR3 contains 15 residues. V lost 1 base and J lost 5, with 13 bases in between. The CDR3 spells CASSQAGTTGDTQYF. For the CDR3, the DNA is TGCGCCAGCAGCCAAGCAGGGACAACAGGAGATACGCAGTATTTT.

This clonotype was recorded at least ten times. The gene calls are TRBV6-1 and TRBJ1-1; 8 positions match TRBD1. V shed 3 bases, J shed 0 bases, and the junction held 3 bases outside the gene matches. This CDR3 region has 15 residues. Per the germline V gene, CDR1 is MNHNS and CDR2 is SASEGT. The DNA of the CDR3 is TGTGCCAGCAGTGACGGACAGGGTTTGAACACTGAAGCTTTCTTT. It is translated as CASSDGQGLNTEAFF.